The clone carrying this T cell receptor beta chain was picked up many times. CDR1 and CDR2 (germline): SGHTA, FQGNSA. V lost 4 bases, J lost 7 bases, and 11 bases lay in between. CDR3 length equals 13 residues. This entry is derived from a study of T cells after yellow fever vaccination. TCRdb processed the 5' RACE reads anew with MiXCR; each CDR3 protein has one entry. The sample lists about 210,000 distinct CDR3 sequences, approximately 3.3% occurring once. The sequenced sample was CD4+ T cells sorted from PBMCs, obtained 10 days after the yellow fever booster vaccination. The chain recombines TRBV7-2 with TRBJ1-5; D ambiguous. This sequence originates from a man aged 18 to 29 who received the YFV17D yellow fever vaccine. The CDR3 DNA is TGTGCCAGCAGCTATAGAGGGCAACAGCCCCAGCATTTT. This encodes CASSYRGQQPQHF. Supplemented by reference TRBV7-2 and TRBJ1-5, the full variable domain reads GAGVSQSPSNKVTEKGKDVELRCDPISGHTALYWYRQSLGQGLEFLIYFQGNSAPDKSGLPSDRFSAERTGGSVSTLTIQRTQQEDSAVYLCASSYRGQQPQHFGDGTRLSIL.